This section outlines one TCR beta chain sequence together with its context. Its antigen remains unidentified. No much larger clonotype is one base removed from it; base qualities were not supplied. V loses 3 bases, J loses 0 bases, and the germline ends lie 11 bases apart. CDR3 length: 15 amino acids, cysteine to phenylalanine. The CDR3 DNA has 45 bases and is translated from base 1. The germline V gene (reference sequence) gives CDR1 as LNHDA and CDR2 as SQIVND. This sample is drawn from a study of T cells after yellow fever vaccination (dated by TCRdb to the late 2010s). Context from the whole study: The SMART-Seq v4 Ultra Low Input RNA kit was used to prepare libraries from fractions with low cell numbers. Two healthy male donors made up the cohort, one aged 18 to 30 years and the other aged 30 to 40 years. Blood was collected at multiple timepoints before and after primary and secondary immunization, and bulk PBMC replicates and cell subsets were isolated. To follow T-cell clones before and after primary and booster YFV17D yellow fever vaccination, bulk TCR alpha and beta repertoires were sequenced over time.

The sample's treatment or condition label, decoded: live attenuated yellow fever vaccine strain. At each blood-draw timepoint, two biological replicates of bulk PBMCs were obtained. A standard Ficoll-Paque protocol was used to isolate PBMCs from peripheral blood. TriZol was used to extract RNA from bulk PBMCs, from CD4 and CD8 fractions, and from dextramer-positive and dextramer-negative fractions. Synthesis of TCR cDNA relied on 5'RACE template switching, a step that introduced a universal primer site along with unique molecular identifiers. Priming for cDNA synthesis came from both the TCR alpha and TCR beta constant segments. Libraries were amplified in two PCR steps, with sample barcodes and sequencing adapters added in the second step. Sequencing of the libraries was done on either Illumina HiSeq 2500 (2x100 bp) or NovaSeq (2x150 bp). The authors' analysis ran thus. Reads were demultiplexed and collapsed into UMI consensus sequences with MIGEC, and V(D)J alignment was performed with MiXCR. Vaccine-responding clonotypes were identified with edgeR using replicate PBMC samples, with FDR below 0.01 and a log2 fold change above 5 up to day 15 being required. CD4 or CD8 identity was assigned to each bulk clonotype according to whether the clonotype was present at higher abundance in the sequenced CD4 repertoire or the sequenced CD8 repertoire. Using fastp at Q25 and MiXCR, TCRdb reprocessed the public reads and kept productive beta chains. Each record represents a unique CDR3 protein, reported with the most common genes and DNA among its rows. What appears here as the V and J calls and clone size reflects TCRdb's work, not the paper's. Across this sample there are 500,000 to 650,000 distinct CDR3 sequences, with less than 15% seen only once. The ten largest clones add up to around 15% of the sample.

What the study reported, not specific to this receptor: A small fraction of clonotypes showed up in both the CD4 and CD8 compartments, probably as a result of convergent recombination. Compared with the primary T-cell response, the secondary T-cell response was faster but weaker, reaching its peak on day 5 rather than on day 15. Computational filtering was needed because FACS-sorted repertoires could contain abundant contaminating clonotypes from the bulk population. The study included only a couple of donors, which limits how far the findings can be generalized. After the booster, most of the clones that had expanded following primary vaccination were detected again (approximately 95% of CD4 and around 88% of CD8), which suggests that memory was broadly maintained.

The sequences come from PBMCs, collected on the day of the yellow fever booster vaccination. The chain joins TRBV19 to TRBJ1-1, with the D gene not clear enough to name. This TCR derives from a man aged 30 to 39 who received the YFV17D yellow fever vaccine. The CDR3 protein sequence reads: CASSIWAEMNTEAFF. The nucleotide sequence is given as TGTGCCAGTAGTATTTGGGCAGAAATGAACACTGAAGCTTTCTTT.